This TCR beta chain emerged from a study of control samples from healthy donors and cancer patients. This CDR3 has 15 amino acids. CDR1 is SQVTM and CDR2 is ANQGSEA in the germline V gene. Trimming left V 4 bases short and J 0 bases short, with 12 bases between. Assay used: immunoSEQ multiplex PCR; TCRdb lists only in-frame clones, some missing. The sample holds fewer than 20,000 clones, more than 70% seen once. The chain links TRBV29-1 to TRBJ2-2; no definite D call. Sequencing was done on a sample of PBMCs. The sequence was collected from a woman in her 70s with colorectal cancer. CDR3 bases: TGCAGCGTTGGGTCGGGCCTAGCGAACACCGGGGAGCTGTTTTTT. It encodes CSVGSGLANTGELFF.